The rows below give T cell receptor beta chains drawn from one sample of a study of blood T cell repertoires in COVID-19. TCRdb's copy holds only in-frame clones and misses some; the assay was immunoSEQ multiplex PCR. The sample shows roughly 88,000 clones, less than 75% of them seen only once. Source material: peripheral blood. The receptors originated from a woman aged 55-69 years in a cohort sampled during active or convalescent COVID-19. Both conserved end residues are part of each CDR3. A D gene is named only where the DNA matches it firmly. Clone size, where shown, is once, few, many, or a class for clones that have expanded.

clone size: -; J gene: TRBJ2-5; V gene: TRBV2; D gene: TRBD1; CDR3 length: 15; CDR3 DNA: TGTGCCAGCAGTGGGCAGGGGGCAGTACAAGAGACCCAGTACTTC; CDR3 protein: CASSGQGAVQETQYF
clone size: -; J gene: TRBJ1-5; V gene: TRBV6-4; D gene: TRBD1; CDR3 length: 18; CDR3 DNA: TGTGCCAGCACCACACCCTTCAGGGGGCTCGGGAGCAATCAGCCCCAGCATTTT; CDR3 protein: CASTTPFRGLGSNQPQHF
clone size: few; J gene: TRBJ2-1; V gene: TRBV3-1/TRBV3-2; D gene: -; CDR3 length: 14; CDR3 DNA: TGTGCCAGCAGCCAGTCCATGCAGGGGTTGAAACAGTTCTTC; CDR3 protein: CASSQSMQGLKQFF
clone size: -; J gene: TRBJ1-4; V gene: TRBV5-4; D gene: TRBD1; CDR3 length: 16; CDR3 DNA: TGTGCCAGCAGCACGACGCAGGGACAGGCATCTGAAGAACTGTTTTTT; CDR3 protein: CASSTTQGQASEELFF
clone size: -; J gene: TRBJ1-1; V gene: TRBV19; D gene: -; CDR3 length: 11; CDR3 DNA: TGTGCCAGTAGTAATGGAGGTGAGGCTTTCTTT; CDR3 protein: CASSNGGEAFF
clone size: once; J gene: TRBJ1-2; V gene: TRBV28; D gene: -; CDR3 length: 12; CDR3 DNA: TGTGCCATCGAAACACTGTCGGAGGGCTACACCTTC; CDR3 protein: CAIETLSEGYTF
clone size: few; J gene: TRBJ1-3; V gene: TRBV5-1; D gene: TRBD1; CDR3 length: 15; CDR3 DNA: TGCGCCAGCAGCCGAGACAGGGGAACTGGAAACACCATATATTTT; CDR3 protein: CASSRDRGTGNTIYF
clone size: -; J gene: TRBJ2-2; V gene: TRBV4-1; D gene: -; CDR3 length: 16; CDR3 DNA: TGCGCCAGCAGCCAACCCCAGGGTACGAACACCGGGGAGCTGTTTTTT; CDR3 protein: CASSQPQGTNTGELFF
clone size: -; J gene: TRBJ2-6; V gene: TRBV6-1; D gene: TRBD1; CDR3 length: 16; CDR3 DNA: TGTGCCAGCAGTGAAAGTCAGGGGGCTGGGGCCAACGTCCTGACTTTC; CDR3 protein: CASSESQGAGANVLTF
clone size: -; J gene: TRBJ1-1; V gene: TRBV5-1; D gene: -; CDR3 length: 14; CDR3 DNA: TGCGCCAGCAGCTTGGTGGGCAGGGGCACTGAAGCTTTCTTT; CDR3 protein: CASSLVGRGTEAFF